Listed here are 16 T cell receptor beta chains from one sample, sequenced in a study of blood T cell repertoires in COVID-19. Clones were sequenced by immunoSEQ multiplex PCR, and TCRdb holds only the in-frame ones, with some missing. Of roughly 250,000 clones listed, approximately 85% are singletons. The sample comprised PBMCs or T cells enriched from blood (not recorded which). The receptors here all came from a woman between 25 and 40 years old who had recovered from COVID-19.

This clone has more than one count but fewer than ten. J is TRBJ1-5 and V is TRBV19; perhaps TRBD1 as D (6 bases). The germline V and J ends were trimmed by 1 base and 9 bases, with 13 bases remaining between them. The CDR3 runs to 14 residues. Germline CDR1 is LNHDA and CDR2 is SQIVND (reference sequence). CDR3 in DNA: TGTGCCAGTAGTATAGCCACAGGGCAAGGGCCCCAGCATTTT. Protein sequence: CASSIATGQGPQHF.

The chain recombines TRBV3-1 (or the pseudogene TRBV3-2) with TRBJ2-7, with D hard to call. The CDR3 totals 15 residues. Germline lookup yields CDR1 LGHDT and CDR2 YNNKEL (reference sequence). V was cut by 1 base and J by 6 bases, with 16 bases left in between. The CDR3: CASSQGMERAGEQYF. Written as DNA, the CDR3 is TGTGCCAGCAGCCAAGGCATGGAGCGTGCCGGCGAGCAGTACTTC.

The chain is built from TRBV5-5 and TRBJ1-2, with D perhaps matching TRBD1 (5 bases). Germline assignment: CDR1 SGHKS and CDR2 YYEKEE (reference sequence). The CDR3 covers 17 residues. Trimming cost V 0 bases and J 0 bases, with 15 bases left between them. CDR3 sequence reads: CASSLATTAITNYGYTF. CDR3 nucleotides: TGTGCCAGCAGCTTGGCGACGACAGCAATTACTAACTATGGCTACACCTTC.

The rearrangement links TRBV3-1 (or the pseudogene TRBV3-2) to TRBJ1-2; 9 positions match TRBD1. With V trimmed by 3 bases and J by 14 bases, 7 bases remained unmatched. The CDR3 is 12 residues long. Germline values: CDR1 LGHDT, CDR2 YNNKEL (reference sequence). CDR3 nucleotides: TGTGCCAGCAGCCAGGGCGGACAGGGGAGGACCTTC. Translation gives CASSQGGQGRTF.

The gene calls are TRBV7-9 and TRBJ1-1; D is possibly TRBD1 (5 bases). Germline V gene lookup returns CDR1 SEHNR and CDR2 FQNEAQ (reference sequence). The CDR3 contains 15 residues. Trimming removed 5 bases at V and 1 base at J, with 14 bases between. CDR3 region: CASSKMRGRNTEAFF. The CDR3 DNA sequence: TGTGCCAGCAGCAAAATGCGGGGGAGGAACACTGAAGCTTTCTTT.

This clone occurred a few times. J is TRBJ2-7 and V is TRBV12-3 or TRBV12-4, with a possible D match to TRBD1 (6 bases). The V end lost 5 bases, the J end lost 2 bases, and 10 bases lay between the germline ends. The CDR3 is made up of 13 amino acids. DNA for the CDR3: TGTGCCAGCAGTGACAGGCTCACCTACGAGCAGTACTTC. This encodes CASSDRLTYEQYF.

This chain uses TRBV2 with TRBJ1-1; D perhaps matches TRBD1 (5 bases). From germline, CDR1 is SNHLY and CDR2 FYNNEI. V dropped 5 bases and J dropped 6 bases, with 16 bases sitting between them. CDR3 length: 14 residues. CDR3 region: CASSREEMGPEAFF. The CDR3 DNA reads TGTGCCAGCAGTAGGGAGGAAATGGGGCCTGAAGCTTTCTTT. The full variable domain, its missing parts supplied by reference TRBV2 and TRBJ1-1, is EPEVTQTPSHQVTQMGQEVILRCVPISNHLYFYWYRQILGQKVEFLVSFYNNEISEKSEIFDDQFSVERPDGSNFTLKIRSTKLEDSAMYFCASSREEMGPEAFFGQGTRLTVV.

This rearrangement joins TRBV30 to TRBJ1-2, with 11 bases that match TRBD1. The germline gives CDR1 GTSNPN, CDR2 SVGIG (reference sequence). V dropped 4 bases and J dropped 0; count of bases not matched to a gene: 13. The CDR3 totals 18 residues. The CDR3 region has the DNA TGTGCCTGGAATATGGGACAGGGGGAGTATCGGGCTAACTATGGCTACACCTTC. It translates to CAWNMGQGEYRANYGYTF.

In its sample, this clone was seen a few times. The V and J genes are TRBV6-6 and TRBJ2-7; perhaps TRBD1 as D (6 bases). The germline gives CDR1 MNHNY, CDR2 SVGAGI (reference sequence). The CDR3 is made up of 13 amino acids. Trimming pared 7 bases from V and 7 bases from J, leaving 17 bases between. The CDR3 DNA reads TGTGCCAGCACCGGACAGTGGACTGGAGAGCAGTACTTC. Encoded protein: CASTGQWTGEQYF.

This chain joins TRBV30 and TRBJ1-3; TRBD1 matches at 8 bases. CDR1 is GTSNPN and CDR2 is SVGIG in the germline V gene (reference sequence). The CDR3 runs to 16 residues. The junction had 5 bases not matched to a gene; V was cut back by 1 base and J by 0 bases. The CDR3 DNA sequence: TGTGCCTGGAGTGGGACAGGGCTTTTCTCTGGAAACACCATATATTTT. It specifies CAWSGTGLFSGNTIYF.

V gene TRBV4-1 combines with J gene TRBJ1-2; a weak D match, TRBD1 (6 bases). This CDR3 is built from 16 residues. V lost 0 bases, J lost 6 bases, and 17 bases lay in between. The germline gives CDR1 MGHRA, CDR2 YSYEKL. Written as DNA, the CDR3 is TGCGCCAGCAGCCAAGAAGGTTCGTGGCAGGGGAATGGCTACACCTTC. Protein: CASSQEGSWQGNGYTF.

This rearrangement joins TRBV10-1 to TRBJ1-2; possible D gene TRBD1, 6 bases. Trimming removed 2 bases at V and 4 bases at J, with 23 bases between. The CDR3 is made up of 18 amino acids. CDR1 is WNHNN, CDR2 SYGVQD, per germline (reference sequence). The CDR3 region is CASSEIREPRVGGYGYTF. CDR3 sequence (DNA): TGCGCCAGCAGTGAGATTCGGGAACCCCGGGTAGGGGGCTATGGCTACACCTTC.

There are a few counts of this clone. The chain is built from TRBV5-1 and TRBJ1-5, with 7 bases that match TRBD1. Germline trimming cut 0 bases from V and 2 bases from J; bases unmatched to any gene: 2. Germline CDR1 is SGHRS and CDR2 is YFSETQ. The CDR3 covers 15 residues. This CDR3 reads CASSLGDSRNQPQHF. The DNA for the CDR3 is TGCGCCAGCAGCTTGGGGGACAGTCGCAATCAGCCCCAGCATTTT.

The chain couples TRBV30 to TRBJ1-1; no clear D gene. The CDR3 consists of 13 residues. Trimming left V 0 bases short and J 4 bases short, with 9 bases between. Germline CDR1 GTSNPN, CDR2 SVGIG (reference sequence). The CDR3 here is CAWSVRSGTEAFF. CDR3 sequence (DNA): TGTGCCTGGAGTGTAAGGTCGGGCACTGAAGCTTTCTTT. The full variable domain, its missing parts supplied by reference TRBV30 and TRBJ1-1, is SQTIHQWPATLVQPVGSPLSLECTVEGTSNPNLYWYRQAAGRGLQLLFYSVGIGQISSEVPQNLSASRPQDRQFILSSKKLLLSDSGFYLCAWSVRSGTEAFFGQGTRLTVV.

The chain is built from TRBV15 and TRBJ2-7; D is perhaps TRBD1 (6 bases). CDR3 length equals 14 residues. Germline CDR1 is LNHNV and CDR2 is YYDKDF (reference sequence). The V end was cut by 1 base, the J end by 5 bases, with 12 bases between. The CDR3 DNA reads TGTGCCACCAGCAGAGCCAGGGGTGGGAACGAGCAGTACTTC. This encodes CATSRARGGNEQYF.

V gene TRBV5-1 combines with J gene TRBJ2-5, with D perhaps TRBD1 (5 bases). CDR1 and CDR2 (germline): SGHRS, YFSETQ. V lost 5 bases and J 3 bases, leaving 14 bases between the germline ends. CDR3 length: 14 residues. DNA for the CDR3: TGCGCCAGCAGTGGGCACAGGAAGAAAGAGACCCAGTACTTC. Translating gives CASSGHRKKETQYF.